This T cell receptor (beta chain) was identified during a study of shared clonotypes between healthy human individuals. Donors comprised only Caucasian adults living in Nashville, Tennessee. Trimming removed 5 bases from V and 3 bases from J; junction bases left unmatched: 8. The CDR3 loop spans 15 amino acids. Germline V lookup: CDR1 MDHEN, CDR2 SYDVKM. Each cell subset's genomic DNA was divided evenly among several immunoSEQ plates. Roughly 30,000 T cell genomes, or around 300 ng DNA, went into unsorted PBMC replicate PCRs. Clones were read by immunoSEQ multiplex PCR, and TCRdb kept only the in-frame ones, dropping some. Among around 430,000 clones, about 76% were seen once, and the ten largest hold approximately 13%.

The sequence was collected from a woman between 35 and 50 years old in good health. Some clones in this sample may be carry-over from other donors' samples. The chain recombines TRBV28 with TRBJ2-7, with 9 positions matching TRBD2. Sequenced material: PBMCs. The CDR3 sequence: CASSIKAGGRYEQYF. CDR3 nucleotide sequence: TGTGCCAGCAGTATAAAAGCGGGAGGCCGCTACGAGCAGTACTTC.